The 19 T cell receptor beta chains below all came from one sample that was sequenced in a study of Ad26.COV2.S vaccination and SARS-CoV-2 variants. Using immunoSEQ multiplex PCR, the repertoire was profiled, and TCRdb retains in-frame clones only, with some absent. The data hold over 85,000 clones, with around 80% observed a single time. The sequencing here drew on peripheral blood, taken after recovery from COVID-19. The receptors stem from a human donor who had recovered from COVID-19.

In nucleotides, the CDR3 is TGTGCCAGCAGCGTAGCTCCCCCGGGGCGGGGGGGCTTTGAGCAGTTCTTC. It specifies CASSVAPPGRGGFEQFF. This chain links TRBV9 with TRBJ2-1; TRBD2 aligns across 9 bases. Germline V gives CDR1 SGDLS, CDR2 YYNGEE. The V segment lost 0 bases and the J segment 9 bases; nucleotides outside the gene matches: 13. CDR3 length: 17 residues.

This clone was detected many times. The chain couples TRBV29-1 to TRBJ2-3; 7 nucleotides match TRBD1. The CDR3 runs 12 residues. V lost 4 bases and J lost 6; bases outside the gene matches: 4. Germline V gives CDR1 SQVTM, CDR2 ANQGSEA. The CDR3 is CSVGQGVDTQYF. The CDR3, as DNA: TGCAGCGTTGGACAGGGAGTGGATACGCAGTATTTT.

V and J are TRBV28 and TRBJ2-5; the D gene is possibly TRBD1 (7 bases). The CDR3 is 18 residues long. With 2 bases removed from V and 1 base from J, the gap between germline ends came to 20 bases. The germline CDR1 and CDR2 sequences are MDHEN and SYDVKM. Here the CDR3 reads CASSLPRDRLTFQETQYF. In DNA form, the CDR3 reads TGTGCCAGCAGTTTACCGCGGGACAGACTGACTTTCCAAGAGACCCAGTACTTC.

This sequence joins TRBV11-2 and TRBJ1-6; 7 bases map to TRBD1. V was pared by 7 bases and J by 9 bases, with 15 bases of the junction left unmatched. CDR1 is SGHAT and CDR2 is FQNNGV in the germline V gene. CDR3 size: 16 residues. In nucleotides, the CDR3 is TGTGCCAGCACCCCGGGGGTCAGGGGGTGGGGTTCACCCCTCCACTTT. Its translation is CASTPGVRGWGSPLHF. The entire variable domain, with the rest obtained from reference TRBV11-2 and TRBJ1-6, is as follows: EAGVAQSPRYKIIEKRQSVAFWCNPISGHATLYWYQQILGQGPKLLIQFQNNGVVDDSQLPKDRFSAERLKGVDSTLKIQPAKLEDSAVYLCASTPGVRGWGSPLHFGNGTRLTVT.

This chain links TRBV2 with TRBJ2-5, with TRBD2 matching over 13 bases. V gave up 4 bases and J gave up 3 bases; unmatched junction bases: 8. The CDR3 spans 17 residues. CDR1 and CDR2 from the germline V gene are SNHLY and FYNNEI. DNA for the CDR3: TGTGCCAGCAGTGCATCGGGACTAGCGGGGAGGGAAGAGACCCAGTACTTC. Amino acids: CASSASGLAGREETQYF.

The J gene is TRBJ1-2, the V gene TRBV6-2 or TRBV6-3, with unresolved D. The CDR3 runs 11 residues. From germline, CDR1 is MNHEY and CDR2 SVGEGT. The V gene lost 1 base and the J gene lost 8 bases, with 5 bases spanning the gap. The CDR3 DNA sequence: TGTGCCAGCAGTTACTTTGGAGGCTACACCTTC. It yields the protein CASSYFGGYTF.

This clone appeared a single time. V usage is TRBV6-5 and J usage is TRBJ2-7; D unresolved. Trimming shortened V by 0 bases and J by 5 bases, and 8 bases separated the two germline ends. CDR1 and CDR2 (germline): MNHEY, SVGAGI. The CDR3 covers 13 residues. DNA for the CDR3: TGTGCCAGCAGTTACTCGCCTGGGGACGAGCAGTACTTC. This sequence encodes CASSYSPGDEQYF.

V is TRBV9 and J is TRBJ1-4; no clear D gene. The CDR3 totals 13 residues. Germline values: CDR1 SGDLS, CDR2 YYNGEE. V lost 0 bases and J 4 bases, leaving 4 bases between the germline ends. DNA for the CDR3: TGTGCCAGCAGCGTAGATCTTAATGAAAAACTGTTTTTT. Its translation is CASSVDLNEKLFF.

J is TRBJ2-1 and V is TRBV24-1; D is perhaps TRBD1 (5 bases). The CDR3 contains 16 residues. Per the germline V gene, CDR1 is KGHDR and CDR2 is SFDVKD. The V end was cut by 3 bases, the J end by 2 bases, with 13 bases between. This CDR3 is CATSDDQGYPYNEQFF. The DNA for the CDR3 is TGTGCCACCAGTGATGACCAGGGATATCCCTACAATGAGCAGTTCTTC.

This chain uses TRBV30 with TRBJ2-5; D might be TRBD2 (6 bases). Between the trimmed V and J ends, which lost 1 base and 5 bases, there was a span of 17 bases. CDR3 length equals 15 residues. CDR1 GTSNPN and CDR2 SVGIG come from the germline V gene (reference sequence). Here the CDR3 DNA reads TGTGCCTGGAGTGGCGGGGATGGTACCTGGGAGACCCAGTACTTC. It specifies CAWSGGDGTWETQYF.

The V gene is TRBV6-4, the J gene TRBJ1-6; D not resolved. The CDR3 runs to 13 residues. CDR1 and CDR2 from the germline V gene are MRHNA and SNTAGT. Trimming took 4 bases from V and 10 from J, leaving 11 bases between them. The CDR3 DNA sequence: TGTGCCAGCAGTGCCGCCCCTGGGTCACCCCTCCACTTT. This encodes CASSAAPGSPLHF.

This chain connects TRBV7-9 to TRBJ2-7; TRBD1 matches at 7 bases. The CDR3 contains 14 residues. Per germline, CDR1 SEHNR and CDR2 FQNEAQ (reference sequence). V dropped 5 bases and J dropped 4; count of bases not matched to a gene: 8. The CDR3 DNA follows: TGTGCCAGCAGCCCGAGACAGGGCTGGTACGAGCAGTACTTC. Translating gives CASSPRQGWYEQYF. The entire variable domain, with the rest obtained from reference TRBV7-9 and TRBJ2-7, is as follows: DTGVSQNPRHKITKRGQNVTFRCDPISEHNRLYWYRQTLGQGPEFLTYFQNEAQLEKSRLLSDRFSAERPKGSFSTLEIQRTEQGDSAMYLCASSPRQGWYEQYFGPGTRLTVT.

The rearrangement joins TRBV3-1 (or the pseudogene TRBV3-2) to TRBJ1-3, with 7 bases matching TRBD1. The J segment lost 5 bases and the V segment lost 4 bases, leaving 11 bases of the junction unmatched. This CDR3 spans 16 amino acids. From germline, CDR1 is LGHDT and CDR2 YNNKEL (reference sequence). Here the CDR3 DNA reads TGTGCCAGCAGCCTTTCATTGGGACAGTCCCGAAACACCATATATTTT. Encoded protein: CASSLSLGQSRNTIYF.

The rearrangement links TRBV10-3 to TRBJ2-2; D tentatively reads TRBD1 or TRBD2 (6 bases each). The CDR3 is made up of 14 amino acids. Germline loops: CDR1 ENHRY, CDR2 SYGVKD. V lost 8 bases to trimming and J lost 5 bases, with 15 bases between them. The CDR3 spells CAIGGRLSTGELFF. In DNA, the CDR3 is TGTGCCATCGGGGGGCGGTTGAGTACCGGGGAGCTGTTTTTT.

The chain uses TRBV6-4 and TRBJ1-6; 7 positions match TRBD1. The V segment lost 6 bases and the J segment 4 bases; nucleotides outside the gene matches: 6. The CDR3 is 15 amino acids. Germline V gives CDR1 MRHNA, CDR2 SNTAGT. DNA for the CDR3: TGTGCCAGCAGAAGCAGGGGGGATTATAATTCACCCCTCCACTTT. Its translation is CASRSRGDYNSPLHF.

J is TRBJ2-3 and V is TRBV7-3, with D uncertain. The CDR3 contains 13 residues. V lost 1 base and J 4 bases, leaving 6 bases between the germline ends. Germline V gives CDR1 SGHTA, CDR2 FQGTGA. The CDR3 coding sequence is TGTGCCAGCAGCTTAATAAGTGCAGATACGCAGTATTTT. This sequence encodes CASSLISADTQYF. The whole variable domain, remainder taken from reference TRBV7-3 and TRBJ2-3, is GAGVSQTPSNKVTEKGKYVELRCDPISGHTALYWYRQSLGQGPEFLIYFQGTGAADDSGLPNDRFFAVRPEGSVSTLKIQRTERGDSAVYLCASSLISADTQYFGPGTRLTVL.

CDR3 protein: CASSFQRGADTQYF. The CDR3, as DNA: TGTGCCAGCAGTTTTCAGAGGGGCGCAGATACGCAGTATTTT. The chain joins TRBV2 to TRBJ2-3; D tentatively reads TRBD1 or TRBD2 (5 bases each). The CDR3 length is 14 residues. Trimming stripped 5 bases from V and 4 bases from J, with 13 bases between. CDR1 and CDR2 (germline): SNHLY, FYNNEI.

V is TRBV7-6 and J is TRBJ2-3, with 14 nucleotides matching TRBD2. The CDR3 sequence is 18 residues long. V was clipped by 0 bases and J by 4 bases; unmatched bases: 6. In germline, CDR1 is SGHVS, CDR2 FNYEAQ. CDR3 amino acids: CASSLAQATSGGADTQYF. CDR3 bases: TGTGCCAGCAGCTTAGCCCAGGCGACTAGCGGGGGGGCAGATACGCAGTATTTT.

The chain recombines TRBV9 with TRBJ2-2; 7 nucleotides align to TRBD1. Germline values: CDR1 SGDLS, CDR2 YYNGEE. The V gene end was trimmed by 4 bases and the J gene end by 1 base; junction bases not matched to a gene: 7. The CDR3 covers 16 residues. The CDR3 DNA reads TGTGCCAGCAGCCCTCGGGACAGACAGAACACCGGGGAGCTGTTTTTT. As protein: CASSPRDRQNTGELFF.